This entry lists 31 T cell receptor beta chains sequenced from one sample in a study of patients and donors after allogeneic stem cell transplantation. In TCRdb, the RT-PCR reads were re-called with MiXCR into one record per CDR3 protein. The table lists fewer than 500,000 distinct CDR3 sequences, 16% of them singletons, with around 6.8% in the top ten. The specimen was blood, either unsorted or a sorted T cell fraction (not recorded which). These receptors came from a human donor who was either an allogeneic HSCT recipient or a stem cell or donor lymphocyte infusion donor (not recorded which). It is not recorded whose cells these are; they may come from a transplant donor.

This clonotype was seen at least ten times. This chain joins TRBV4-3 and TRBJ1-1; 12 bases are a match to TRBD1. V lost 8 bases and J lost 6; bases outside the gene matches: 7. From germline, CDR1 is LGHNA and CDR2 YSLEER. The CDR3 covers 14 residues. CDR3 DNA: TGCGCCAGCCGAGGGGACAGGGGGCATGCTGAAGCTTTCTTT. This sequence encodes CASRGDRGHAEAFF.

This chain connects TRBV6-2 or TRBV6-3 to TRBJ1-4; D gene ambiguous. V shed 5 bases and J shed 7 bases, with 14 bases lying between them. Per the germline V gene, CDR1 is MNHEY and CDR2 is SVGEGT. The length of the CDR3 is 14 residues. The CDR3 region is CASSRPGIGEKLFF. CDR3 DNA: TGTGCCAGCAGTCGACCGGGGATCGGTGAAAAACTGTTTTTT.

The chain carries TRBV21-1 and TRBJ1-2. TRBV21-1 is given as a pseudogene. The CDR3 sequence is 13 residues long. CDR3 amino acids: CASGLGINYGYTF. In nucleotides, the CDR3 is TGTGCCAGCGGCCTAGGAATTAACTATGGCTACACCTTC.

In its sample, this clonotype was seen a few times. The rearrangement uses TRBV5-1 and TRBJ1-2; 8 nucleotides agree with TRBD1. The germline CDR1 and CDR2 sequences are SGHRS and YFSETQ. This CDR3 has 12 amino acids. Trimming at V came to 2 bases and at J to 8 bases, leaving 2 bases not matched to a gene. The CDR3 is CASSFGQGGYTF. CDR3 nucleotide sequence: TGCGCCAGCAGCTTCGGACAGGGAGGCTACACCTTC.

This clonotype was detected only a few times. The chain joins TRBV12-3 or TRBV12-4 to TRBJ1-1; D is ambiguous. V dropped 7 bases and J dropped 0 bases, with 12 bases sitting between them. This CDR3 comprises 14 residues. The CDR3 reads CASNTGRVNTEAFF. The CDR3 coding sequence is TGTGCCAGCAATACGGGGAGGGTGAACACTGAAGCTTTCTTT.

This clonotype has more than one count but fewer than ten. The V and J genes are TRBV7-9 and TRBJ2-5; no clear D gene. Between the trimmed V and J ends, which lost 7 bases and 5 bases, there was a span of 20 bases. The length of the CDR3 is 15 residues. Germline V CDR1 and CDR2: SEHNR, FQNEAQ (reference sequence). The CDR3 loop reads CASTLIGASRETQYF. The CDR3 DNA reads as TGTGCCAGCACCCTAATAGGCGCTTCCAGGGAGACCCAGTACTTC.

The chain joins TRBV11-3 to TRBJ2-1; D unresolved. CDR1 SGHNT and CDR2 YENEEA come from the germline V gene. Trimming removed 3 bases from V and 6 bases from J, with 15 bases in between. The CDR3 totals 15 residues. This CDR3 reads CASSFSTKGLNEQFF. The DNA for the CDR3 is TGTGCCAGCAGCTTTAGCACAAAGGGCCTCAATGAGCAGTTCTTC. The entire variable domain, with the rest obtained from reference TRBV11-3 and TRBJ2-1, is as follows: EAGVVQSPRYKIIEKKQPVAFWCNPISGHNTLYWYLQNLGQGPELLIRYENEEAVDDSQLPKDRFSAERLKGVDSTLKIQPAELGDSAVYLCASSFSTKGLNEQFFGPGTRLTVL.

This clonotype was seen a handful of times. The chain employs TRBV11-1 and TRBJ2-1; TRBD1 or TRBD2 may be the D gene (5 bases each). V lost 2 bases and J 6 bases, leaving 23 bases between the germline ends. CDR1 and CDR2 from the germline V gene are SGHAT and FQDESV (reference sequence). The CDR3 contains 18 residues. The CDR3 region is CASSLITSIGVLGNEQFF. CDR3 DNA: TGTGCCAGCAGCTTAATTACTAGTATAGGGGTTCTAGGCAATGAGCAGTTCTTC.

The V call is TRBV9, the J call TRBJ1-1; D is uncertain. V lost 0 bases, J lost 8 bases, and 17 bases lay in between. CDR3 length: 15 amino acids. Germline CDR1 reads SGDLS; CDR2 reads YYNGEE. The CDR3 reads CASSVVPSERVEAFF. For the CDR3, the DNA is TGTGCCAGCAGCGTAGTCCCATCCGAAAGGGTCGAAGCTTTCTTT. Looking up the rest from reference TRBV9 and TRBJ1-1 gives the full variable domain: DSGVTQTPKHLITATGQRVTLRCSPRSGDLSVYWYQQSLDQGLQFLIQYYNGEERAKGNILERFSAQQFPDLHSELNLSSLELGDSALYFCASSVVPSERVEAFFGQGTRLTVV.

The chain links TRBV15 to TRBJ2-1, with 9 bases fitting TRBD2. The trim removed 7 bases at V and 2 bases at J, leaving 9 bases unmatched. The CDR3 has 16 amino acids. Germline CDR1 is LNHNV and CDR2 is YYDKDF (reference sequence). The CDR3 reads CATIHASGEAYNEQFF. CDR3 DNA: TGTGCCACCATCCATGCTAGCGGGGAGGCCTACAATGAGCAGTTCTTC.

This clonotype was counted a few times. The junction shows a germline mismatch at one end, possibly a read error. The chain employs TRBV7-2 and TRBJ1-5, with 8 bases fitting TRBD1. This CDR3 contains 14 residues. From germline, CDR1 is SGHTA and CDR2 FQGNSA. This CDR3 is CASNNRGGNHPQHF. The CDR3 region has the DNA TGTGCCAGCAATAACAGGGGGGGGAATCACCCCCAGCATTTT.

This clonotype has just a few counts. The V gene is TRBV12-3 or TRBV12-4, the J gene TRBJ1-2; D uncertain. The CDR3 is 12 residues long. V lost 2 bases to trimming and J lost 7 bases, with 8 bases between them. CDR3 in amino acids: CASSLRGRGYTF. CDR3 DNA sequence: TGTGCCAGCAGTTTAAGAGGACGTGGCTACACCTTC.

At least ten counts were recorded for this clonotype. This chain links TRBV11-2 with TRBJ2-1; D is unclear. Trimming pared 1 base from V and 3 bases from J, leaving 13 bases between. In germline, CDR1 is SGHAT, CDR2 FQNNGV. The CDR3 is 16 residues long. In nucleotides, the CDR3 is TGTGCCAGCAGCTTAGGGTCCAGGAAAAACTACAATGAGCAGTTCTTC. It is translated as CASSLGSRKNYNEQFF.

This clonotype has at least ten counts. This chain uses TRBV12-3 or TRBV12-4 with TRBJ1-4, with a weak D call TRBD1 (6 bases). The V end was cut by 3 bases, the J end by 7 bases, with 12 bases between. The CDR3 length is 14 residues. DNA of the CDR3: TGTGCCAGCAGTTTTGGGGGCCGAGGTGAAAAACTGTTTTTT. As protein: CASSFGGRGEKLFF.

This clonotype has a handful of counts. The V call is TRBV7-2, the J call TRBJ2-7; 8 positions match TRBD1. Germline trimming cut 2 bases from V and 5 bases from J; bases unmatched to any gene: 5. CDR3 length: 14 residues. Germline loops: CDR1 SGHTA, CDR2 FQGNSA. The CDR3 sequence: CASSLQGARDEQYF. CDR3 coding DNA: TGTGCCAGCAGCTTACAGGGGGCGCGGGACGAGCAGTACTTC.

This chain links TRBV27 with TRBJ2-6, with unresolved D. V gave up 5 bases and J gave up 1 base, with 9 bases separating them. Germline CDR1 MNHEY, CDR2 SMNVEV (reference sequence). The CDR3 spans 15 residues. The chain's CDR3 is CASSHQSSGANVLTF. DNA of the CDR3: TGTGCCAGCAGTCATCAATCTTCTGGGGCCAACGTCCTGACTTTC.

This clonotype has a single count. The gene calls are TRBV12-3 or TRBV12-4 and TRBJ1-2; D unclear. The V end was cut by 5 bases, the J end by 8 bases, with 12 bases between. The CDR3 has 12 residues. CDR3 sequence reads: CASSPSRLGYTF. The CDR3 region has the DNA TGTGCCAGCAGTCCTTCTAGATTAGGCTACACCTTC.

V usage is TRBV4-1 and J usage is TRBJ2-3; 7 positions match TRBD1. Germline V CDR1 and CDR2: MGHRA, YSYEKL. V lost 4 bases to trimming and J lost 0 bases; unmatched junction nucleotides: 10. The CDR3 has 17 amino acids. The CDR3 DNA reads as TGCGCCAGCAGCCTGGGACAGAATCTACCTAGCACAGATACGCAGTATTTT. Protein: CASSLGQNLPSTDTQYF.

There are a few counts of this clonotype. The chain has TRBV4-3 and TRBJ1-1; a weak D match, TRBD1 (5 bases). V lost 5 bases and J 4 bases, leaving 14 bases between the germline ends. CDR3 length equals 14 residues. Germline V lookup: CDR1 LGHNA, CDR2 YSLEER. The CDR3 protein is CASSKMGGTTEAFF. CDR3 DNA: TGCGCCAGCAGCAAGATGGGGGGGACCACTGAAGCTTTCTTT.

This chain links TRBV6-2 or TRBV6-3 with TRBJ2-3; a possible D gene is TRBD1 (6 bases). Germline CDR1 reads MNHEY; CDR2 reads SVGEGT. V dropped 0 bases and J dropped 4 bases, with 11 bases sitting between them. This CDR3 region has 15 residues. CDR3 nucleotides: TGTGCCAGCAGTTACTCGATGGGGGCTGCAGATACGCAGTATTTT. This translates into CASSYSMGAADTQYF.

The V gene is TRBV5-6, the J gene TRBJ1-5, with D possibly being TRBD1 (6 bases). V lost 6 bases and J 7 bases, leaving 17 bases between the germline ends. This CDR3 has 14 residues. CDR1 and CDR2 (germline): SGHDT, YYEEEE. CDR3 loop: CASTTGGALQPQHF. The CDR3 DNA reads as TGTGCCAGCACCACGGGGGGGGCCCTCCAGCCCCAGCATTTT.

The rearrangement joins TRBV5-8 to TRBJ2-4; the D is unclear. With 2 bases removed from V and 8 bases from J, the gap between germline ends came to 8 bases. Germline values: CDR1 SGHTS, CDR2 YDEGEE. CDR3 length: 12 residues. DNA for the CDR3: TGTGCCAGCAGCTTAAACTGGGACATTCAGTACTTC. Its protein product is CASSLNWDIQYF.

This clonotype was counted ten times or more. This chain uses TRBV5-1 with TRBJ1-4; 7 nucleotides align to TRBD1. Germline CDR1 SGHRS, CDR2 YFSETQ. After removal of 2 bases from V and 5 bases from J, the junction contained 9 bases not matched to a gene. This CDR3 has 16 residues. The CDR3: CASSLGSGTANEKLFF. DNA for the CDR3: TGCGCCAGCAGCTTAGGGTCCGGGACAGCAAATGAAAAACTGTTTTTT.

This clonotype was found many times. V is TRBV5-1 and J is TRBJ2-7; 9 bases match TRBD1. With V trimmed by 4 bases and J by 0 bases, 5 bases remained unmatched. The CDR3 loop spans 15 amino acids. CDR1 is SGHRS and CDR2 is YFSETQ in the germline V gene. The chain's CDR3 is CASSVQTGGSYEQYF. CDR3 DNA: TGCGCCAGCAGCGTTCAGACAGGGGGCTCCTACGAGCAGTACTTC.

Only a few counts were recorded for this clonotype. The gene calls are TRBV18 and TRBJ2-3, with D possibly being TRBD2 (6 bases). This CDR3 has 18 amino acids. V was shortened by 4 bases and J by 2 bases, with 22 bases between the two germline ends. Germline-derived CDR1 and CDR2 are KGHSH and LQKENI. CDR3 in amino acids: CASSQGTGLTGATDTQYF. CDR3 sequence (DNA): TGTGCCAGCTCACAAGGAACCGGATTGACGGGAGCCACAGATACGCAGTATTTT.

This clonotype has more than one count but fewer than ten. The chain recombines TRBV29-1 with TRBJ2-7, with D uncertain. CDR3 length: 12 residues. Trimming shortened V by 7 bases and J by 1 base, and 11 bases separated the two germline ends. Per germline, CDR1 SQVTM and CDR2 ANQGSEA. The CDR3 protein is CSAAGGSYEQYF. DNA for the CDR3: TGCAGCGCCGCCGGCGGTTCCTACGAGCAGTACTTC.

The chain combines TRBV24-1 with TRBJ2-6; 7 bases are a match to TRBD2. Per the germline V gene, CDR1 is KGHDR and CDR2 is SFDVKD. J gave up 2 bases and V 9 bases, and 6 bases lay outside the gene matches. The CDR3 is made up of 15 amino acids. Here the CDR3 DNA reads TGTGCCACCGCGAACGGGGGGACTGGGGCCAACGTCCTGACTTTC. It codes for CATANGGTGANVLTF.

This clonotype has ten or more counts. The gene calls are TRBV29-1 and TRBJ1-1; D is unresolved. Deletions cut 4 bases from V and 3 bases from J, with 12 bases between. The CDR3 sequence is 13 residues long. The V gene's germline CDR1 is SQVTM and CDR2 ANQGSEA. The CDR3 here is CSVGAVGYTEAFF. CDR3 sequence (DNA): TGCAGCGTTGGCGCGGTCGGATACACTGAAGCTTTCTTT.

The chain combines TRBV7-2 with TRBJ2-7; 8 positions match TRBD1. Trimming at V came to 2 bases and at J to 2 bases, leaving 5 bases not matched to a gene. Germline V gene sequence: CDR1 SGHTA, CDR2 FQGNSA. CDR3 size: 15 residues. CDR3 residues: CASSLFGTGTYEQYF. DNA of the CDR3: TGTGCCAGCAGCTTATTCGGGACAGGTACCTACGAGCAGTACTTC.

This clonotype has a handful of counts. The rearrangement joins TRBV14 to TRBJ1-2, with D tentatively TRBD1 (5 bases). CDR1 is SGHDN, CDR2 FVKESK, per germline. There are 14 residues in the CDR3. Trimming shortened V by 4 bases and J by 4 bases, and 13 bases separated the two germline ends. The CDR3 loop is CASSPGPGTYGYTF. CDR3 DNA: TGTGCCAGCAGCCCCGGGCCAGGGACCTATGGCTACACCTTC.

This chain connects TRBV7-7 to TRBJ2-2, with 11 positions matching TRBD1. Losses at the gene ends were 4 bases for V and 2 bases for J; bases not matched to a gene: 3. The germline V gene encodes CDR1 SSHAT and CDR2 FNYEAQ (reference sequence). The CDR3 length is 16 residues. CDR3 loop: CASSSRTGGNTGELFF. The CDR3 DNA is TGTGCCAGCAGCTCACGGACAGGGGGCAACACCGGGGAGCTGTTTTTT.